The 12 T cell receptor beta chains below come from one sample, sequenced in a study of cytomegalovirus exposure and HLA in healthy donors. Both 60 Vbeta primers and 13 Jbeta primers went into the PCR. Assay: immunoSEQ multiplex PCR; the TCRdb copy retains only in-frame clones and omits some. Seen here are 180,000 or so clones, about 81% observed once, and the top ten hold about 1.5%. The sequencing input was PBMCs. All receptors come from a man aged 40-49 years in good health and CMV-seronegative.

J is TRBJ2-7 and V is TRBV4-3, with 11 bases that match TRBD1. This CDR3 contains 15 residues. CDR1 is LGHNA, CDR2 YSLEER, per germline. The V and J ends lost 2 bases and 3 bases, in that order; junction bases with no gene match: 3. In DNA, the CDR3 is TGCGCCAGCAGCCAATCTGGGACAGGGGGCTACGAGCAGTACTTC. This translates into CASSQSGTGGYEQYF.

The chain recombines TRBV6-5 with TRBJ1-2; maybe TRBD1 (6 bases). The V end lost 5 bases, the J end lost 4 bases, and 11 bases lay between the germline ends. In germline, CDR1 is MNHEY, CDR2 SVGAGI. The CDR3 sequence is 13 residues long. This CDR3 reads CASSTPTGYGYTF. CDR3 sequence (DNA): TGTGCCAGCAGTACCCCGACAGGCTATGGCTACACCTTC.

J is TRBJ1-4 and V is TRBV9, with 9 bases lining up with TRBD1. CDR3 length equals 14 residues. CDR1 and CDR2 from the germline V gene are SGDLS and YYNGEE. With V trimmed by 3 bases and J by 7 bases, 4 bases remained unmatched. CDR3 nucleotides: TGTGCCAGCAGCGCCCGGACAGGGGTTGAAAAACTGTTTTTT. Translated, it gives CASSARTGVEKLFF.

V and J are TRBV9 and TRBJ2-5, with D tentatively TRBD2 (6 bases). V lost 4 bases and J 5 bases, leaving 18 bases between the germline ends. This CDR3 region has 15 residues. Germline V CDR1 and CDR2: SGDLS, YYNGEE. The DNA of the CDR3 is TGTGCCAGCAGCCCCCTGGGGCTAGCGAGCGAGACCCAGTACTTC. This sequence encodes CASSPLGLASETQYF.

This clone was seen a handful of times. This chain links TRBV27 with TRBJ1-1, with a possible D match to TRBD1 (6 bases). The CDR3 is made up of 15 amino acids. Trimming pared 2 bases from V and 4 bases from J, leaving 14 bases between. The germline gives CDR1 MNHEY, CDR2 SMNVEV (reference sequence). The CDR3 sequence: CASSLEVRGGTEAFF. The CDR3 DNA follows: TGTGCCAGCAGTTTAGAGGTCCGAGGGGGCACTGAAGCTTTCTTT.

The chain recombines TRBV7-2 with TRBJ2-5; possibly TRBD2 for D (5 bases). The CDR3 is 14 amino acids. Trimming removed 0 bases from V and 5 bases from J, with 10 bases in between. Germline V gene lookup returns CDR1 SGHTA and CDR2 FQGNSA. DNA for the CDR3: TGTGCCAGCAGCTTAGCGGGGAGAGCGGAGACCCAGTACTTC. Protein product: CASSLAGRAETQYF.

This clone was recorded a few times. The chain recombines TRBV27 with TRBJ2-7; 9 bases line up with TRBD2. V lost 5 bases and J lost 6; bases outside the gene matches: 14. The CDR3 has 16 amino acids. Germline-derived CDR1 and CDR2 are MNHEY and SMNVEV (reference sequence). CDR3 amino acids: CASSPFTGLATPEQYF. For the CDR3, the DNA is TGTGCCAGCAGTCCCTTTACCGGACTAGCGACACCCGAGCAGTACTTC.

Only a few counts were recorded for this clone. The chain carries TRBV30 and TRBJ1-5, with TRBD1 matching 7 bases. This CDR3 region has 15 residues. Germline V gene lookup returns CDR1 GTSNPN and CDR2 SVGIG (reference sequence). V lost 3 bases to trimming and J lost 2 bases; unmatched junction nucleotides: 7. CDR3 sequence reads: CAWRGQLSGNQPQHF. The CDR3 nucleotides read TGTGCCTGGAGGGGACAGTTAAGCGGCAATCAGCCCCAGCATTTT.

V gene TRBV6-5 combines with J gene TRBJ2-3; TRBD2 matches at 8 bases. V gave up 5 bases and J gave up 3 bases; unmatched junction bases: 7. This CDR3 is built from 15 residues. Germline values: CDR1 MNHEY, CDR2 SVGAGI. The CDR3 spells CASSHLRGATDTQYF. For the CDR3, the DNA is TGTGCCAGCAGTCATCTGCGGGGGGCGACAGATACGCAGTATTTT.

The V call is TRBV5-4, the J call TRBJ1-6; no definite D call. The V and J ends lost 0 bases and 9 bases respectively, with 10 bases between them. This CDR3 is built from 14 residues. The V gene's germline CDR1 is SGHNT and CDR2 YYREEE (reference sequence). CDR3 residues: CASSLESRGSPLHF. The CDR3 nucleotides read TGTGCCAGCAGCTTGGAGAGCAGAGGTTCACCCCTCCACTTT.

This chain joins TRBV9 and TRBJ2-1, with TRBD2 matching over 13 bases. The CDR3 runs 17 residues. Germline V gene lookup returns CDR1 SGDLS and CDR2 YYNGEE. J was trimmed by 0 bases and V by 4 bases; bases with no gene match: 4. The CDR3 DNA follows: TGTGCCAGCAGCCGGACTAGCGGGAGTGGCTCCTACAATGAGCAGTTCTTC. Its protein is CASSRTSGSGSYNEQFF.

This chain links TRBV7-8 with TRBJ2-1; 9 nucleotides align to TRBD2. The V gene end was trimmed by 1 base and the J gene end by 5 bases; junction bases not matched to a gene: 6. Germline V gene sequence: CDR1 SGHVS, CDR2 FQNEAQ. CDR3 length: 16 amino acids. This chain's CDR3 is CASSLETSGRNNEQFF. Written as DNA, the CDR3 is TGTGCCAGCAGCTTAGAGACCAGCGGGAGGAACAATGAGCAGTTCTTC.